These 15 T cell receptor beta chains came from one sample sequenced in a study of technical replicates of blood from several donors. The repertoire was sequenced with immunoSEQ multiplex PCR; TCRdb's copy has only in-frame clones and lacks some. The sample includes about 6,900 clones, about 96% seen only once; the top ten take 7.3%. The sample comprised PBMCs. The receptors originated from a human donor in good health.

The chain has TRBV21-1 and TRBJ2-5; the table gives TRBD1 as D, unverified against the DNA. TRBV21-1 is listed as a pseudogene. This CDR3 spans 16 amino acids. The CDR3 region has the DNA TGTGCCAGCAGTAGAACGGTGGGACAGGCTCAAGAGACCCAGTACTTC. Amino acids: CASSRTVGQAQETQYF.

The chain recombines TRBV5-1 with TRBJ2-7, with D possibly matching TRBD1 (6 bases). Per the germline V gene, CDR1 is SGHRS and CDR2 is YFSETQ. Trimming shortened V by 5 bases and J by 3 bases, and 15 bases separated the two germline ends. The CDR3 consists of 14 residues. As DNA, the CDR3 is TGCGCCAGCAGGGGGGACACTATAAACTACGAGCAGTACTTC. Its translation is CASRGDTINYEQYF.

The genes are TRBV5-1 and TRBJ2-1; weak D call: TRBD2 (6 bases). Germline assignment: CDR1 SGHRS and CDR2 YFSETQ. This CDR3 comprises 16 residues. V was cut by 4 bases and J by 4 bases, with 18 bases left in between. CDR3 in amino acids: CASSRDSPGLYNEQFF. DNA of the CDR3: TGCGCCAGCAGCCGAGACAGTCCGGGACTTTACAATGAGCAGTTCTTC.

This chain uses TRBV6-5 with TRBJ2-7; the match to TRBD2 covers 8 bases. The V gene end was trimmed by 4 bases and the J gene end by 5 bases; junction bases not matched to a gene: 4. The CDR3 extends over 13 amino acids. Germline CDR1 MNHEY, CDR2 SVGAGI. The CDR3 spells CASSFPGLDEQYF. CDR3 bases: TGTGCCAGCAGTTTCCCGGGACTAGACGAGCAGTACTTC.

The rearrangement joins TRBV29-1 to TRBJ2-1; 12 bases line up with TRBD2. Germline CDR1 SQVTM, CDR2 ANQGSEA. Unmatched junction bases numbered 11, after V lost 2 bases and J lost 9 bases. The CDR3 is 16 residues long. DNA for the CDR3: TGCAGCGTTGAATTCGCGTCTAGCGGGAGGGCGGGTGAGCAGTTCTTC. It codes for CSVEFASSGRAGEQFF.

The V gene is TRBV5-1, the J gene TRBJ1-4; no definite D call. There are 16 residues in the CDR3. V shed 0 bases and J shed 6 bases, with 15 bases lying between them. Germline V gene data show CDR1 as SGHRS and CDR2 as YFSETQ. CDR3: CASSLEGAAGDEKLFF. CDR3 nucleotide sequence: TGCGCCAGCAGCTTGGAAGGAGCCGCGGGCGATGAAAAACTGTTTTTT.

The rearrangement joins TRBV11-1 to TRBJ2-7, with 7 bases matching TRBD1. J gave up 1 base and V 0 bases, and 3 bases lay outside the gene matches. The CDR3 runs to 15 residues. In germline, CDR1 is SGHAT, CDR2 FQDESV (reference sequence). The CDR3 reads CASSLATGVSYEQYF. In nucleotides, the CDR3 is TGTGCCAGCAGCTTAGCTACAGGGGTTTCCTACGAGCAGTACTTC.

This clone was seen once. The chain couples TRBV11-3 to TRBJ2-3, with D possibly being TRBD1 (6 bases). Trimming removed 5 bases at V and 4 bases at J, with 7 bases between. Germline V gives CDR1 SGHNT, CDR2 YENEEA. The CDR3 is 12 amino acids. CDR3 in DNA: TGTGCCAGCAGCCCAGGGGCAGATACGCAGTATTTT. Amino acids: CASSPGADTQYF.

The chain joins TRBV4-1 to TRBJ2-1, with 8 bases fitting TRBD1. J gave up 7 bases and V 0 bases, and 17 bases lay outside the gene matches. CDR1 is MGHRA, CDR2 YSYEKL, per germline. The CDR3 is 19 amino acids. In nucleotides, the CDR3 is TGCGCCAGCAGCCAAGAGGCTGGTGGGAGGCGGACAGGGATTAATGAGCAGTTCTTC. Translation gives CASSQEAGGRRTGINEQFF.

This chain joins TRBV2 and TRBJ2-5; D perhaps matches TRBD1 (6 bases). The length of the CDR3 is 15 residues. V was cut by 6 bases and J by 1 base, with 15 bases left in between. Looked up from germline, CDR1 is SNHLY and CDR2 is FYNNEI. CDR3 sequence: CASRVEDRPQETQYF. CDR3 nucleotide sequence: TGTGCCAGCAGGGTCGAGGACAGACCCCAAGAGACCCAGTACTTC. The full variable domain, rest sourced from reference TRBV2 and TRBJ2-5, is EPEVTQTPSHQVTQMGQEVILRCVPISNHLYFYWYRQILGQKVEFLVSFYNNEISEKSEIFDDQFSVERPDGSNFTLKIRSTKLEDSAMYFCASRVEDRPQETQYFGPGTRLLVL.

In DNA, the CDR3 is TGCGCCAGCAGCTTGGGAGAGAGCACTGAAGCTTTCTTT. This gives the protein CASSLGESTEAFF. The V and J genes are TRBV5-1 and TRBJ1-1; no firm D call. The CDR3 loop spans 13 amino acids. CDR1 SGHRS and CDR2 YFSETQ come from the germline V gene. V dropped 0 bases and J dropped 4 bases, with 7 bases sitting between them.

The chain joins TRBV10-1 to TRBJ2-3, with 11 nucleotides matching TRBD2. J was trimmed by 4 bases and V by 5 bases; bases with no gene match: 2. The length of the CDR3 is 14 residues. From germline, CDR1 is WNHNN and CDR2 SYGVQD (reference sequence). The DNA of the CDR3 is TGCGCCAGCAGTCTAGCGGGAGGACCAGATACGCAGTATTTT. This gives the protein CASSLAGGPDTQYF.

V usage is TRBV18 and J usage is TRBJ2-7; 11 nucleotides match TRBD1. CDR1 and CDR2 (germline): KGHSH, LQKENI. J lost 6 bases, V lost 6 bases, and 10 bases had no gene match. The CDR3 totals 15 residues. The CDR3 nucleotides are TGTGCCAGCTCTCAAGACCCGGGACAGGGGGGCGAGCAGTACTTC. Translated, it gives CASSQDPGQGGEQYF.

CDR3 residues: CASSDTGANVLTF. In DNA, the CDR3 is TGTGCCAGCAGTGATACTGGGGCCAACGTCCTGACTTTC. V usage is TRBV25-1 and J usage is TRBJ2-6; D unclear. V dropped 3 bases and J dropped 2 bases, with 2 bases sitting between them. From germline, CDR1 is MGHDK and CDR2 SYGVNS. The CDR3 has 13 residues. Variable domain in full (rest from reference TRBV25-1 and TRBJ2-6): EADIYQTPRYLVIGTGKKITLECSQTMGHDKMYWYQQDPGMELHLIHYSYGVNSTEKGDLSSESTVSRIRTEHFPLTLESARPSHTSQYLCASSDTGANVLTFGAGSRLTVL.

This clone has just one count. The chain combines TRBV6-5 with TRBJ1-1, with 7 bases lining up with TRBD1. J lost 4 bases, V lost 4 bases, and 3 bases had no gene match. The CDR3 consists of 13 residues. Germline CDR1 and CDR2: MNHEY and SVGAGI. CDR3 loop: CASSSQGTTEAFF. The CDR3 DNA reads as TGTGCCAGCAGTTCACAGGGGACCACTGAAGCTTTCTTT.